The 7 T cell receptor beta chains presented below share a single source sample, sequenced in a study of blood T cell repertoires in COVID-19. Clones were sequenced by immunoSEQ multiplex PCR, and TCRdb holds only the in-frame ones, with some missing. The profile shows around 180,000 clones, more than 75% of them singletons. The sequencing sample was made of PBMCs or T cells enriched from blood (not recorded which). These TCRs come from a woman aged 25 to 45 who had recovered from COVID-19.

The J gene is TRBJ1-4, the V gene TRBV7-9, with 7 bases aligning to TRBD1. This CDR3 is built from 14 residues. With 5 bases clipped from V and 11 bases from J, the junction kept 11 bases outside the gene matches. Looked up from germline, CDR1 is SEHNR and CDR2 is FQNEAQ (reference sequence). The chain's CDR3 is CASSAPGQIGKLFF. DNA of the CDR3: TGTGCCAGCAGCGCCCCGGGACAGATTGGGAAACTGTTTTTT.

The CDR3: CASSHRPGLLTDTQYF. The CDR3 DNA reads as TGTGCCAGCAGCCATCGACCCGGACTGCTCACAGATACGCAGTATTTT. The J gene is TRBJ2-3, the V gene TRBV5-4; D is perhaps TRBD2 (5 bases). With 4 bases removed from V and 2 bases from J, the gap between germline ends came to 17 bases. CDR1 and CDR2 from the germline V gene are SGHNT and YYREEE (reference sequence). The CDR3 runs to 16 residues.

This clone appeared a single time. The V call is TRBV28, the J call TRBJ2-5; 12 bases map to TRBD1. The CDR3 is 19 residues long. The V segment lost 1 base and the J segment 2 bases; nucleotides outside the gene matches: 11. Germline assignment: CDR1 MDHEN and CDR2 SYDVKM. Written as DNA, the CDR3 is TGTGCCAGCAGTTTATCAGGGACAGGGGGCGCGGGATGGCAAGAGACCCAGTACTTC. As protein: CASSLSGTGGAGWQETQYF. Variable domain in full (rest from reference TRBV28 and TRBJ2-5): DVKVTQSSRYLVKRTGEKVFLECVQDMDHENMFWYRQDPGLGLRLIYFSYDVKMKEKGDIPEGYSVSREKKERFSLILESASTNQTSMYLCASSLSGTGGAGWQETQYFGPGTRLLVL.

J is TRBJ2-3 and V is TRBV5-1, with D possibly being TRBD2 (6 bases). V lost 2 bases and J lost 5, with 15 bases in between. The germline V gene has CDR1 SGHRS and CDR2 YFSETQ. The CDR3 consists of 15 residues. The CDR3 nucleotides are TGCGCCAGCAGCTTAGGGACCTTCGGGGGAGATACGCAGTATTTT. Its protein product is CASSLGTFGGDTQYF.

The count of this clone is one. This rearrangement joins TRBV5-1 to TRBJ2-1, with D maybe TRBD2 (6 bases). Trimming took off 3 bases at V and 13 bases at J, with 14 bases between the two ends. Germline V CDR1 and CDR2: SGHRS, YFSETQ. There are 12 residues in the CDR3. CDR3 sequence (DNA): TGCGCCAGCAGCTCCCTAGAGGGGACTCAGTTCTTC. Translating gives CASSSLEGTQFF.

V and J are TRBV19 and TRBJ2-2; D is ambiguous. This CDR3 is 15 amino acids long. The V and J ends lost 6 bases and 3 bases respectively, with 14 bases between them. The germline CDR1 and CDR2 sequences are LNHDA and SQIVND (reference sequence). CDR3 loop: CASSPPGGYTGELFF. CDR3 coding DNA: TGTGCCAGTAGCCCTCCCGGCGGCTACACCGGGGAGCTGTTTTTT.

This clone came up once. The CDR3 DNA is TGCAGTGCTTGGGACAGGCCTGAAGCTTTCTTT. This gives the protein CSAWDRPEAFF. This chain uses TRBV20-1 with TRBJ1-1, with 8 bases matching TRBD1. This CDR3 contains 11 residues. CDR1 is DFQATT, CDR2 SNEGSKA, per germline (reference sequence). The V and J ends lost 5 bases and 6 bases, in that order; junction bases with no gene match: 2.